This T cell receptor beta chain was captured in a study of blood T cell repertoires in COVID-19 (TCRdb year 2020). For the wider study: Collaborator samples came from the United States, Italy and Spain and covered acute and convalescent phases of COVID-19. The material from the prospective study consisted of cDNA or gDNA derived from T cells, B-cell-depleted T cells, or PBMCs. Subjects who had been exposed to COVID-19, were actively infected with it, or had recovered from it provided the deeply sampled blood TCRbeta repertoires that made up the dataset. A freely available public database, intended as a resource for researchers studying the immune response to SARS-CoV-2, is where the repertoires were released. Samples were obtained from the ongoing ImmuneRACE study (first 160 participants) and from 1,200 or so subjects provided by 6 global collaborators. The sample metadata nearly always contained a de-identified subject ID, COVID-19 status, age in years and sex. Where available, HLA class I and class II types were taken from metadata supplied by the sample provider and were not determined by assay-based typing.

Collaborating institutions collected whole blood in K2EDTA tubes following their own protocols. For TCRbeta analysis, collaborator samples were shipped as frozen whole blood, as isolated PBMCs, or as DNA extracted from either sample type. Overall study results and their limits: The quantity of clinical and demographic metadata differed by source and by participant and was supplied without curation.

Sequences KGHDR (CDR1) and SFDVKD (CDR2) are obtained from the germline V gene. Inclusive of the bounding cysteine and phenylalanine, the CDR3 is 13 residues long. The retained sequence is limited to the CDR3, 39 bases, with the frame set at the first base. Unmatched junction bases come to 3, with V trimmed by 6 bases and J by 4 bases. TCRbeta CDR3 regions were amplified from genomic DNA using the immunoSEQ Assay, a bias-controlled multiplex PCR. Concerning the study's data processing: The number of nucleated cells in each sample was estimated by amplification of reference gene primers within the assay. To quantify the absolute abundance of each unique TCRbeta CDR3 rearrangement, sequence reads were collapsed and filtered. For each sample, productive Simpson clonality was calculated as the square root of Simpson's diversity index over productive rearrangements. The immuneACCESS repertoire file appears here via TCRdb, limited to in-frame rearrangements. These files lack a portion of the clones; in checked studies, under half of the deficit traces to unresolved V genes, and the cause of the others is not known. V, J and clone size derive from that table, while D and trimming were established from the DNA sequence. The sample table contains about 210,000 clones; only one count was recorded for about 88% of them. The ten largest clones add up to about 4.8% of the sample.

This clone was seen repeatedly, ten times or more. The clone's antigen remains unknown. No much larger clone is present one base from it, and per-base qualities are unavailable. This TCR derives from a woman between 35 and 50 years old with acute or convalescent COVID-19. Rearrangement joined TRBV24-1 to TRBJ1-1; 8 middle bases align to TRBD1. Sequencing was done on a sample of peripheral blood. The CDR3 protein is CATSFTGGTEAFF. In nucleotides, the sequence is TGTGCCACCAGTTTTACAGGGGGCACTGAAGCTTTCTTT.